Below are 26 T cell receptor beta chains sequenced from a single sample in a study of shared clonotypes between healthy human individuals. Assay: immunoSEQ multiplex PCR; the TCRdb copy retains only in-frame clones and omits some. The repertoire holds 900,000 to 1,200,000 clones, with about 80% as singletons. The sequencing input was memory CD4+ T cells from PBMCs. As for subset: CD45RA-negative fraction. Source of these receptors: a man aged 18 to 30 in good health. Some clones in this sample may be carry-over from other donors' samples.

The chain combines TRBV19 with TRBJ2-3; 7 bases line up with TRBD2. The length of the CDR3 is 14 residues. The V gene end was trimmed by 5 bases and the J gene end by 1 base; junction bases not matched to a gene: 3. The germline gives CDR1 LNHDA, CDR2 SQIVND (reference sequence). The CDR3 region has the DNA TGTGCCAGTAGTGCGAGCGGGGGCACAGATACGCAGTATTTT. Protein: CASSASGGTDTQYF.

The CDR3 DNA sequence: TGCGCCAGCAGCTCCCCCCAGGGGGGCTATGAGCAGTTCTTC. This sequence encodes CASSSPQGGYEQFF. This rearrangement joins TRBV5-1 to TRBJ2-1; D may be TRBD1 (7 bases). The CDR3 totals 14 residues. Germline CDR1 is SGHRS and CDR2 is YFSETQ. Trimming took 3 bases from V and 8 from J, leaving 15 bases between them.

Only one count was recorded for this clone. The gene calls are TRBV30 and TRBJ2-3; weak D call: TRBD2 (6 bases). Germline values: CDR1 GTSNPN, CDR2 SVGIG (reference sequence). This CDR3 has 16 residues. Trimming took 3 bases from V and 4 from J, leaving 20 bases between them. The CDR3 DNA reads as TGTGCCTGGAGCTTCGGACTACTGAAGGGTGCAGATACGCAGTATTTT. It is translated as CAWSFGLLKGADTQYF.

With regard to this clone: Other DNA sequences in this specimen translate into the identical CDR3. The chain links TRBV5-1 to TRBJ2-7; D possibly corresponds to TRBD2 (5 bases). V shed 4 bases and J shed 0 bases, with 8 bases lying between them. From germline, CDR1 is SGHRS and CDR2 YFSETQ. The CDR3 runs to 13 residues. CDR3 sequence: CASSPDSSYEQYF. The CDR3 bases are TGCGCCAGCAGCCCGGACTCCTCCTACGAGCAGTACTTC.

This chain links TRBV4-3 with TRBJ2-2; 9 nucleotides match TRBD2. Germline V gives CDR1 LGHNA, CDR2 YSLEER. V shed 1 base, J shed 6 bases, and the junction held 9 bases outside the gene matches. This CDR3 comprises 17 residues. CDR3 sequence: CASSQAIGGRGAGELFF. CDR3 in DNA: TGCGCCAGCAGCCAAGCGATTGGCGGGAGGGGGGCCGGGGAGCTGTTTTTT.

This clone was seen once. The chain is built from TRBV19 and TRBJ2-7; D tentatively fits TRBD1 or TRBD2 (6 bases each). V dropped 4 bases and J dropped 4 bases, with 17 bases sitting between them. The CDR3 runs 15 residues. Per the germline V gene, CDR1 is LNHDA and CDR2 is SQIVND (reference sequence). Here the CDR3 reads CASSTGGGRTYEQYF. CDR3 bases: TGTGCCAGTAGTACAGGAGGGGGACGTACGTACGAGCAGTACTTC.

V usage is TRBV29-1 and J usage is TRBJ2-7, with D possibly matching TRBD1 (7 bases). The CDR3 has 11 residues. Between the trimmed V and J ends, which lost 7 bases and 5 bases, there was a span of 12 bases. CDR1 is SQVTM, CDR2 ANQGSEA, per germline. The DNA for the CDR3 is TGCAGCGGTCAGGGGGGCAACGAGCAGTACTTC. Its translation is CSGQGGNEQYF.

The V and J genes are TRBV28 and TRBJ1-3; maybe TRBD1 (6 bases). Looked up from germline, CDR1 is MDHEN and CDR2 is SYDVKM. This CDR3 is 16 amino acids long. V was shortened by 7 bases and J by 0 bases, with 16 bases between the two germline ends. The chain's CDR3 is CASIWSGQSSGNTIYF. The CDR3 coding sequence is TGTGCCAGCATCTGGTCCGGACAGAGCTCTGGAAACACCATATATTTT.

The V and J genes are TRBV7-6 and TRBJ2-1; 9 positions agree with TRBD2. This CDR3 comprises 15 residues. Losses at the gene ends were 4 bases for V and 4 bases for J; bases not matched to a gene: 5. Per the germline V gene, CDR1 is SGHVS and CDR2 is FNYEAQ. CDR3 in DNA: TGTGCCAGCAGCTATCTAGCGGGACCTTACAATGAGCAGTTCTTC. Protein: CASSYLAGPYNEQFF.

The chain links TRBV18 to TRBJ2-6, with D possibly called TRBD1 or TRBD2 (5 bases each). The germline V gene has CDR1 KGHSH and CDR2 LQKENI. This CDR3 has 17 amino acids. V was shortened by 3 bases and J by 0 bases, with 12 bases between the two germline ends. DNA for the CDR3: TGTGCCAGCTCACCTAGGGACGGAACCTCTGGGGCCAACGTCCTGACTTTC. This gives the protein CASSPRDGTSGANVLTF. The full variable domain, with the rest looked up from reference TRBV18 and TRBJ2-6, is NAGVMQNPRHLVRRRGQEARLRCSPMKGHSHVYWYRQLPEEGLKFMVYLQKENIIDESGMPKERFSAEFPKEGPSILRIQQVVRGDSAAYFCASSPRDGTSGANVLTFGAGSRLTVL.

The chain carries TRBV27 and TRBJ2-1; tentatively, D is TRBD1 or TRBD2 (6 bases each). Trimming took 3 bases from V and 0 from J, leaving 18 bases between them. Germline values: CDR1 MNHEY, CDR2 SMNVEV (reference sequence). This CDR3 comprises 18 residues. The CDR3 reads CASSLWGRAGSSYNEQFF. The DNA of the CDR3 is TGTGCCAGCAGTTTGTGGGGGCGCGCGGGAAGCTCCTACAATGAGCAGTTCTTC.

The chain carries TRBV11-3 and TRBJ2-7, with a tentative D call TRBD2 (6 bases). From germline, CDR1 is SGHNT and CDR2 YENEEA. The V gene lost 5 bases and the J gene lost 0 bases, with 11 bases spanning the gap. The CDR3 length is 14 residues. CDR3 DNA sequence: TGTGCCAGCAGCCTGACTAGGAGCTCCTACGAGCAGTACTTC. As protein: CASSLTRSSYEQYF.

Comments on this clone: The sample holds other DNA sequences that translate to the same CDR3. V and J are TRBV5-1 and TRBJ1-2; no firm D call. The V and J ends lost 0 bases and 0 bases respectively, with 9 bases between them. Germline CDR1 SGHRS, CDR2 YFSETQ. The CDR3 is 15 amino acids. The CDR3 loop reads CASSLVSGANYGYTF. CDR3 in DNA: TGCGCCAGCAGCTTGGTCTCCGGGGCTAACTATGGCTACACCTTC.

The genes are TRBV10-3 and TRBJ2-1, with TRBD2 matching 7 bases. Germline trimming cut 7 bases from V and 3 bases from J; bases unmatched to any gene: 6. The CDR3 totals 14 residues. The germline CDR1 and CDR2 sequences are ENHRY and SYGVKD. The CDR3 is CAINWRERYNEQFF. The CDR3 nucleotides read TGTGCCATCAATTGGCGGGAGCGCTACAATGAGCAGTTCTTC.

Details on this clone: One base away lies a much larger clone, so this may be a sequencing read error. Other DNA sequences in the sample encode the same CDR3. CDR3: CASSMEETQYF. As DNA, the CDR3 is TGTGCCAGTAGTATGGAAGAGACCCAGTACTTC. This sequence joins TRBV19 and TRBJ2-5, with D hard to call. Trimming pared 3 bases from V and 3 bases from J, leaving 2 bases between. This CDR3 spans 11 amino acids. Per the germline V gene, CDR1 is LNHDA and CDR2 is SQIVND (reference sequence).

DNA of the CDR3: TGTGCCAGCAGTCGTCGGACGGGGAGTTATGGCTACACCTTC. Encoded protein: CASSRRTGSYGYTF. The chain joins TRBV28 to TRBJ1-2; no definite D call. Trimming pared 5 bases from V and 5 bases from J, leaving 15 bases between. Germline assignment: CDR1 MDHEN and CDR2 SYDVKM. The CDR3 has 14 residues.

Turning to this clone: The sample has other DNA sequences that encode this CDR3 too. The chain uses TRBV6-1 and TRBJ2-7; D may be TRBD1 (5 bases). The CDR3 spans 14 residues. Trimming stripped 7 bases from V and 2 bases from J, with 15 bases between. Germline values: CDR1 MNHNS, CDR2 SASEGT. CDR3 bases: TGTGCCAGCACAAGGACATCGGACCCCTACGAGCAGTACTTC. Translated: CASTRTSDPYEQYF.

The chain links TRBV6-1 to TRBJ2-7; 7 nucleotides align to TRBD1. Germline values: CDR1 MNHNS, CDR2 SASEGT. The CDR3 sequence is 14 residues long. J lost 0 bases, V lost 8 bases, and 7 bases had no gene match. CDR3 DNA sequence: TGTGCCAGCCGACAGGGAAGAGTCTCCTACGAGCAGTACTTC. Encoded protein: CASRQGRVSYEQYF.

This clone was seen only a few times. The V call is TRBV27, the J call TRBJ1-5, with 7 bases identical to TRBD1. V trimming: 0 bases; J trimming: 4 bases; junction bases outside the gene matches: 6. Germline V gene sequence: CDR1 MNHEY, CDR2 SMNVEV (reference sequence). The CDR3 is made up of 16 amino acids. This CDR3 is CASSLSWGQTNQPQHF. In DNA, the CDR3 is TGTGCCAGCAGTTTATCATGGGGACAGACGAATCAGCCCCAGCATTTT.

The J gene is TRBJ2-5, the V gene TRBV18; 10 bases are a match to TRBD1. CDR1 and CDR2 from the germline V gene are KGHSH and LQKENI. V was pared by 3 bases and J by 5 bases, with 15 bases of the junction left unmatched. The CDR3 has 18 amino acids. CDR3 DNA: TGTGCCAGCTCACCGAATATGGGGACAGGGGTAACCAAGGAGACCCAGTACTTC. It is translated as CASSPNMGTGVTKETQYF.

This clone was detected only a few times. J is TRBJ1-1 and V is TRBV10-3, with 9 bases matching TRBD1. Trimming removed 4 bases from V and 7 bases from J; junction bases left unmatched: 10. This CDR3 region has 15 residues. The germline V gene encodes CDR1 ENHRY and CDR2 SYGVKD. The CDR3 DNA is TGTGCCATCAGTGCGGGACAGGGTGTCAGGGGTGAAGCTTTCTTT. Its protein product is CAISAGQGVRGEAFF.

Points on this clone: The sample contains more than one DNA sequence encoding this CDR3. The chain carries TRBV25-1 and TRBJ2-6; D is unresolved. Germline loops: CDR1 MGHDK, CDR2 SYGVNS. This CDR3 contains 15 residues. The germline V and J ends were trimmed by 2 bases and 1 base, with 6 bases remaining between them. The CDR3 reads CASSELGSGANVLTF. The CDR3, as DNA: TGTGCCAGCAGTGAACTGGGTTCTGGGGCCAACGTCCTGACTTTC.

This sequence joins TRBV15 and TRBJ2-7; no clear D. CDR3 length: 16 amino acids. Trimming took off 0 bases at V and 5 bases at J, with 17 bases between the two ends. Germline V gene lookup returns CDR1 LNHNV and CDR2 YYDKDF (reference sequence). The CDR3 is CATSRDLRLLAHEQYF. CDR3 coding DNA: TGTGCCACCAGCAGAGATCTCAGGCTTTTGGCCCACGAGCAGTACTTC.

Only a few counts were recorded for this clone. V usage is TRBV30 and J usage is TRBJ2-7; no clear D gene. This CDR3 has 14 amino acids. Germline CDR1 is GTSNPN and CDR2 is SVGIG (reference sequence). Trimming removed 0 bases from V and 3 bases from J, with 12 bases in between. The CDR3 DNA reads TGTGCCTGGAGTGTGCCTCCCCAGCTCTACGAGCAGTACTTC. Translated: CAWSVPPQLYEQYF.

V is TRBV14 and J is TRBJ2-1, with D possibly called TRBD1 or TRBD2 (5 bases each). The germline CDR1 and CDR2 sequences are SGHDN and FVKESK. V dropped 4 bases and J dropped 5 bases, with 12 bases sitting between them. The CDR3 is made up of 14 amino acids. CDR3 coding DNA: TGTGCCAGCAGCCCTTTGGGGGAGAACAATGAGCAGTTCTTC. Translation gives CASSPLGENNEQFF. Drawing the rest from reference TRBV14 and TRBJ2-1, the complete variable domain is EAGVTQFPSHSVIEKGQTVTLRCDPISGHDNLYWYRRVMGKEIKFLLHFVKESKQDESGMPNNRFLAERTGGTYSTLKVQPAELEDSGVYFCASSPLGENNEQFFGPGTRLTVL.

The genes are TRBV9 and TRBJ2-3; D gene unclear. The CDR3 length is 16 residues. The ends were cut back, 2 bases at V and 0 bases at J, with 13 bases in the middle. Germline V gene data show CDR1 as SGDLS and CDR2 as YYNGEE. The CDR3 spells CASSVSLGLSTDTQYF. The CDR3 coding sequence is TGTGCCAGCAGCGTTAGTTTAGGGCTTAGCACAGATACGCAGTATTTT.